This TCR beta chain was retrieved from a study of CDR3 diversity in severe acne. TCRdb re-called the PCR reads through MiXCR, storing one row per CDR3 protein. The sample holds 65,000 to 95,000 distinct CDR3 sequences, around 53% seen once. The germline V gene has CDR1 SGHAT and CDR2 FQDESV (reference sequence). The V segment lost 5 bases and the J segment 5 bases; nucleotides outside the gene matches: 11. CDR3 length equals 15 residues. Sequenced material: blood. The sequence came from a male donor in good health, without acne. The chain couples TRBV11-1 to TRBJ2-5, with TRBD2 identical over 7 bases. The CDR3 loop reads CASSPGAGWGETQYF. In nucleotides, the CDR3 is TGTGCCAGCAGCCCGGGAGCGGGATGGGGTGAGACCCAGTACTTC.